The entry below gives a single TCR beta chain sequence along with its context. No antigen is known for it. These data are taken from a study of vaccination effects on CD4 cells after COVID-19. Pools of viral peptides were used by the ViraFEST assay to expand antigen-specific CD4+ T cells ahead of sequencing. Having been cultured for roughly 10 days, the cells underwent CD4+ T cell isolation. Either the BNT162b2 or mRNA-1273 vaccine was given to participants in two doses. Produced via immunoSEQ multiplex PCR; TCRdb's table is partial and in-frame only. In the table there are over 80,000 clones, over 75% of which are singletons. The trim removed 4 bases at V and 2 bases at J, leaving 10 bases unmatched. The CDR3 extends over 16 amino acids. Germline V gene sequence: CDR1 SGHRS, CDR2 YFSETQ.

The sample in question was CD4+ T cells from PBMCs cultured with HCoV-OC43 spike peptides, obtained after COVID-19 vaccination. Subset in this sample: HCoV-OC43 spike overlapping peptide pool stimulation. V gene TRBV5-1 combines with J gene TRBJ2-3, with 7 bases matching TRBD1. The sequence was collected from a human donor who received a COVID-19 vaccine. Written as DNA, the CDR3 is TGCGCCAGCAGCCTCGCCCCGGGACAGCTCACAGATACGCAGTATTTT. Translated, it gives CASSLAPGQLTDTQYF.